One sample yielded the 13 T cell receptor beta chains listed below, sequenced in a study of tumor-infiltrating lymphocytes in primary liver carcinoma. RNA was extracted from whole blood without cell sorting, alongside germline DNA. Total RNA (roughly 540 ng) served as template for TCR beta cDNA synthesis primed by a constant-region primer. Libraries of TCR beta came from three nested multiplex PCR rounds with slightly modified ARM-PCR. In the first two PCR rounds, TRBV1-TRBV30 forward primers were paired with a C-beta reverse primer, and each round lasted roughly 9 cycles. TCRdb re-called the multiplex PCR reads through MiXCR, storing one row per CDR3 protein. The data hold 300,000 to 400,000 distinct CDR3 sequences, with less than 65% observed a single time. Sequencing input: peripheral blood. These receptors originate from a man aged 40-55 years with primary liver carcinoma and hepatitis B virus infection.

Of note for this clonotype: The junction differs from germline at one of its ends, possibly a read error. The V call is TRBV6-6, the J call TRBJ2-6, with no clear D. Germline loops: CDR1 MNHNY, CDR2 SVGAGI (reference sequence). The CDR3 runs 19 residues. The CDR3 is CASSYSKVGGLSGANVLTF. CDR3 nucleotides: TGCGCCAGCAGTTACTCGAAAGTGGGTGGCCTCTCTGGGGCCAACGTCCTGACTTTC.

This clonotype showed up just a few times. The rearrangement links TRBV6-1 to TRBJ2-5; D possibly corresponds to TRBD2 (5 bases). The CDR3 extends over 15 amino acids. Between the trimmed V and J ends, which lost 10 bases and 5 bases, there was a span of 23 bases. Germline V lookup: CDR1 MNHNS, CDR2 SASEGT. The CDR3 here is CATKAGPAVYETQYF. The CDR3 DNA reads TGTGCCACCAAGGCGGGCCCCGCTGTATACGAGACCCAGTACTTC.

In the case of this clonotype: A much larger clonotype is one base distant, so this may be a read error. The chain has TRBV6-1 and TRBJ1-6; weak D call: TRBD1 (5 bases). Germline CDR1 reads MNHNS; CDR2 reads SASEGT. CDR3 length: 17 residues. V was pared by 3 bases and J by 10 bases, with 22 bases between. This CDR3 reads CASSDDWIGVFRSPLHF. In DNA, the CDR3 is TGTGCCAGCAGTGACGATTGGATAGGGGTATTTCGGTCACCCCTCCACTTT.

Here the CDR3 reads CATSDPGQGWSETQYF. CDR3 in DNA: TGTGCCACCAGTGATCCCGGACAGGGATGGTCAGAGACCCAGTACTTC. The gene calls are TRBV24-1 and TRBJ2-5; 8 bases agree with TRBD1. CDR3 length: 16 residues. Trimming cost V 3 bases and J 4 bases; bases outside gene matches: 9. CDR1 KGHDR and CDR2 SFDVKD come from the germline V gene.

As regards this clonotype: A read error is possible here, since a much larger clone lies one base away. The chain employs TRBV6-5 and TRBJ2-4; 9 nucleotides agree with TRBD1. Germline V lookup: CDR1 MNHEY, CDR2 SVGAGI. V lost 6 bases, J lost 12 bases, and 9 bases stayed unmatched. The CDR3 runs 13 residues. The DNA of the CDR3 is TGTGCCAGCAGACGGGATACAGGGGGCACTCAGTACTTC. The encoded protein is CASRRDTGGTQYF.

This clonotype was picked up many times. The chain carries TRBV29-1 and TRBJ1-1; D call uncertain. Germline CDR1 reads SQVTM; CDR2 reads ANQGSEA. The CDR3 covers 12 residues. The ends were cut back, 5 bases at V and 2 bases at J, with 9 bases in the middle. The CDR3 is CSVLYVNTEAFF. The DNA of the CDR3 is TGCAGCGTTCTGTATGTCAACACTGAAGCTTTCTTT.

A word on this clonotype: The junction and the germline gene differ at one end; a read error may be behind it. The chain uses TRBV11-2 and TRBJ2-3; D gene uncertain. The CDR3 loop spans 14 amino acids. Germline-derived CDR1 and CDR2 are SGHAT and FQNNGV. CDR3 nucleotides: TGTACCAGCAGCTGCGGTCCTTCCACGGATACGCAGTATTTT. As protein: CTSSCGPSTDTQYF.

This sequence joins TRBV4-1 and TRBJ2-7, with D perhaps given as TRBD1 or TRBD2 (5 bases each). The ends were cut back, 7 bases at V and 0 bases at J, with 19 bases in the middle. CDR3 length: 16 amino acids. Germline lookup yields CDR1 MGHRA and CDR2 YSYEKL. CDR3 amino acids: CASNQVPGRSSYEQYF. The CDR3 region has the DNA TGCGCCAGCAACCAGGTTCCGGGACGATCCTCCTACGAGCAGTACTTC.

Concerning this clonotype itself: Mismatch with germline at one junction end may stem from a read error. The rearrangement links TRBV5-5 to TRBJ2-2, with 11 nucleotides matching TRBD2. This CDR3 comprises 16 residues. Germline loops: CDR1 SGHKS, CDR2 YYEKEE (reference sequence). The CDR3: CVSSLGWTSGTGELFF. As DNA, the CDR3 is TGTGTCAGCAGCTTGGGGTGGACTAGCGGGACCGGGGAGCTGTTTTTT.

As regards this clonotype: The CDR3 does not end in the conserved phenylalanine or tryptophan, so this is likely a read error. This chain links TRBV11-2 with TRBJ2-7, with 7 bases that match TRBD2. The CDR3 loop spans 16 amino acids. J gave up 4 bases and V 1 base, and 10 bases lay outside the gene matches. The germline V gene encodes CDR1 SGHAT and CDR2 FQNNGV. CDR3 in DNA: TGTGCCAGCAGCTTAGGGCAAACTAGCGTGAGTTACGAGCAGTACTTA. It yields the protein CASSLGQTSVSYEQYL.

About this clonotype itself: This may arise from a read error, as a much more abundant clone is one base away. J is TRBJ2-7 and V is TRBV12-3 or TRBV12-4, with 9 nucleotides matching TRBD2. There are 15 residues in the CDR3. V trimming: 7 bases; J trimming: 2 bases; junction bases outside the gene matches: 9. The chain's CDR3 is CASIGTSRGPYEQYF. The CDR3 nucleotides read TGTGCCAGCATCGGGACTAGCAGGGGCCCCTACGAGCAGTACTTC.

The chain carries TRBV11-2 and TRBJ1-1, with D perhaps TRBD1 (5 bases). Germline assignment: CDR1 SGHAT and CDR2 FQNNGV. Trimming took off 3 bases at V and 8 bases at J, with 13 bases between the two ends. The CDR3 has 13 amino acids. This chain's CDR3 is CASSLSGGSEAFF. In DNA form, the CDR3 reads TGTGCCAGCAGCTTGAGTGGGGGGTCCGAAGCTTTCTTT.

On this clonotype itself: A read error is possible here, since a much larger clone lies one base away. The chain uses TRBV12-3 or TRBV12-4 and TRBJ2-1; 7 positions match TRBD1. Trimming removed 7 bases from V and 14 bases from J; junction bases left unmatched: 11. CDR3 length: 12 amino acids. Here the CDR3 reads CASTARSGGEFF. DNA of the CDR3: TGTGCCAGCACCGCGAGGTCAGGGGGAGAGTTCTTC.